This TCR beta chain was sequenced in a study of blood T cell repertoires in COVID-19. Whole-study context: The United States, Italy and Spain were the sources of the acute and convalescent COVID-19 samples. The cDNA or gDNA used as material had been derived from T cells, B-cell-depleted T cells, or PBMCs.

By share, this clone counts as medium-sized. With 6 bases clipped from V and 8 bases from J, the junction kept 3 bases outside the gene matches. This CDR3 has 13 residues. From germline, CDR1 is MNHEY and CDR2 SMNVEV (reference sequence). Authors' analysis steps: How many nucleated cells were present was estimated from reference gene primer amplification. Clones were sequenced by immunoSEQ multiplex PCR, and TCRdb holds only the in-frame ones, with some missing. Clone size and the V and J calls come from that table; the DNA yielded D and trimming. There are about 50,000 clones in the sample; approximately 86% occur only once, and approximately 15% lies in the top ten.

The origin of this receptor is a man aged 55 to 70 with active or convalescent COVID-19. Input material: peripheral blood. This chain connects TRBV27 to TRBJ2-1, with TRBD1 identical over 11 bases. CDR3 sequence (DNA): TGTGCCAGCAGGCGGACAGGGGGCGATGAGCAGTTCTTC. Amino acid sequence: CASRRTGGDEQFF.